This TCR beta chain was obtained from a study of identical twins. With regard to this clonotype: Its antigen is still unknown.

Findings and caveats of the study: For out-of-frame alpha sequences shared by twins, low generation probability was in excess. The presence of invariant MAIT and iNKT cells could partly confound analyses of zero-insertion sequences. Insertions were fewer in abundant cord blood beta clonotypes, whereas memory repertoires showed none of this pattern.

Trimming pared 4 bases from V and 0 bases from J, leaving 11 bases between. The CDR3 is 15 amino acids. CDR1 and CDR2 from the germline V gene are SGHRS and YFSETQ. TCRdb re-called the 5' RACE reads through MiXCR, storing one row per CDR3 protein. The table has hundreds of thousands of distinct CDR3 sequences, 8.6% seen once; the top ten hold around 0.95%. The sample was also linked to a second study, of yellow fever vaccine responses in identical twins.

The source of this sequence is a woman between 18 and 29 years old in good health. This chain uses TRBV5-1 with TRBJ2-1; no clear D gene. Material for sequencing was PBMCs. CDR3 protein: CASSDGPSSYNEQFF. The CDR3 region has the DNA TGCGCCAGCAGCGATGGACCTAGCTCCTACAATGAGCAGTTCTTC. Supplemented by reference TRBV5-1 and TRBJ2-1, the full variable domain reads KAGVTQTPRYLIKTRGQQVTLSCSPISGHRSVSWYQQTPGQGLQFLFEYFSETQRNKGNFPGRFSGRQFSNSRSEMNVSTLELGDSALYLCASSDGPSSYNEQFFGPGTRLTVL.